This TCR beta chain is drawn from a study of cytomegalovirus exposure and HLA in healthy donors. Concerning this clone: Its specificity is not known.

The PCR ran on 60 Vbeta and 13 Jbeta primers. The data were produced by immunoSEQ multiplex PCR, yet TCRdb's version contains in-frame clones alone and is incomplete. This sample contains more than 100,000 clones. The CDR3 loop spans 12 amino acids. The V gene end was trimmed by 11 bases and the J gene end by 6 bases; junction bases not matched to a gene: 7. Germline V CDR1 and CDR2: MNHNS, SASEGT. Overall study results and limits: In an earlier analysis, most TCR beta V segments were productive about 87% or about 30% of the time.

The chain recombines TRBV6-1 with TRBJ2-1, with 7 nucleotides matching TRBD1. The TCR originated in a man between 40 and 49 years old in good health and CMV-seronegative. The sample comprised PBMCs. Here the CDR3 DNA reads TGTGCCGGGAAGGGGGCCGGCAATGAGCAGTTCTTC. It encodes CAGKGAGNEQFF.